These T cell receptor beta chains were read from a single sample in a study of OX40 agonist ivuxolimab in advanced cancers. The protocol was immunoSEQ multiplex PCR, while the TCRdb copy is restricted to in-frame clones and leaves out a portion. The sample holds about 120,000 clones, over 75% seen once. The sample here was CD4+ or CD8+ T cells sorted from blood, taken in a trial of the OX40 agonist ivuxolimab. The receptors stem from an adult with an advanced solid tumor such as melanoma, head and neck, liver or kidney cancer. Both conserved end residues are part of each CDR3. The D gene is left open where the match is weak. Some rows have no size entry. The others give once, few or many, or a class for an expanded clone.

size: .
V: TRBV20-1
D: .
J: TRBJ2-7
CDR3: CSASFSGQKYF
DNA: TGCAGTGCTAGCTTTTCAGGACAGAAGTACTTC

size: .
V: TRBV28
D: .
J: TRBJ1-2
CDR3: CASIFRGGAIGGYTF
DNA: TGTGCCAGCATCTTCCGGGGTGGGGCAATCGGGGGCTACACCTTC

size: .
V: TRBV19
D: .
J: TRBJ2-1
CDR3: CASSIGGNEQFF
DNA: TGTGCCAGTAGTATAGGTGGGAATGAGCAGTTCTTC

size: .
V: TRBV5-4
D: .
J: TRBJ2-5
CDR3: CASSLRPQETQYF
DNA: TGTGCCAGCAGCCTCAGACCCCAAGAGACCCAGTACTTC

size: .
V: TRBV5-1
D: TRBD2
J: TRBJ2-3
CDR3: CASSISGGATDTQYF
DNA: TGCGCCAGCAGCATTAGCGGGGGGGCCACAGATACGCAGTATTTT

size: .
V: TRBV9
D: .
J: TRBJ2-7
CDR3: CASSDRDHYEQYF
DNA: TGTGCCAGCAGCGACAGGGACCACTACGAGCAGTACTTC

size: .
V: TRBV7-2
D: TRBD2
J: TRBJ2-7
CDR3: CASSHRTRGYEQYF
DNA: TGTGCCAGCAGCCACCGGACTAGAGGCTACGAGCAGTACTTC

size: .
V: TRBV4-1
D: TRBD1
J: TRBJ1-1
CDR3: CASSQDRTGGWNTEAFF
DNA: TGCGCCAGCAGCCAAGACAGGACAGGGGGCTGGAACACTGAAGCTTTCTTT

size: .
V: TRBV9
D: .
J: TRBJ2-5
CDR3: CASSVVGREETQYF
DNA: TGTGCCAGCAGCGTAGTGGGCAGGGAAGAGACCCAGTACTTC

size: .
V: TRBV9
D: .
J: TRBJ1-1
CDR3: CASSVDGDNTEAFF
DNA: TGTGCCAGCAGCGTAGACGGGGATAACACTGAAGCTTTCTTT

size: .
V: TRBV28
D: .
J: TRBJ1-4
CDR3: CASAAPREKLFF
DNA: TGTGCCAGCGCCGCACCCCGGGAAAAACTGTTTTTT

size: .
V: TRBV5-6
D: .
J: TRBJ1-3
CDR3: CASSTGNTIYF
DNA: TGTGCCAGCAGCACCGGAAACACCATATATTTT

size: .
V: TRBV4-3
D: .
J: TRBJ2-7
CDR3: CASSQARGYEQYF
DNA: TGCGCCAGCAGCCAAGCCCGGGGGTACGAGCAGTACTTC

size: .
V: TRBV11-3
D: TRBD2
J: TRBJ2-2
CDR3: CASSLARGGRTGELFF
DNA: TGTGCCAGCAGCTTAGCCCGGGGGGGCCGAACCGGGGAGCTGTTTTTT

size: .
V: TRBV9
D: .
J: TRBJ2-5
CDR3: CASSLRGRGTEETQYF
DNA: TGTGCCAGCAGCCTCCGGGGGAGGGGGACAGAAGAGACCCAGTACTTC

size: .
V: TRBV2
D: TRBD1
J: TRBJ2-7
CDR3: CASSDGLTGSYEQYF
DNA: TGTGCCAGCAGTGATGGGTTGACAGGGTCCTACGAGCAGTACTTC

size: .
V: TRBV6-5
D: .
J: TRBJ1-4
CDR3: CASSPRENEKLFF
DNA: TGTGCCAGCAGTCCCCGAGAAAATGAAAAACTGTTTTTT

size: .
V: TRBV27
D: .
J: TRBJ1-3
CDR3: CASRFSSGNTIYF
DNA: TGTGCCAGTAGATTTAGCTCTGGAAACACCATATATTTT

size: .
V: TRBV28
D: TRBD2
J: TRBJ2-7
CDR3: CASSPSRGGSNEQYF
DNA: TGTGCCAGCTCCCCTTCGCGCGGGGGATCCAACGAGCAGTACTTC

size: .
V: TRBV2
D: .
J: TRBJ2-4
CDR3: CASSDFGDIQYF
DNA: TGTGCCAGCAGTGATTTTGGGGACATTCAGTACTTC

size: .
V: TRBV7-2
D: .
J: TRBJ1-2
CDR3: CASSFEGSGYTF
DNA: TGTGCCAGCAGCTTCGAGGGTTCTGGCTACACCTTC

size: .
V: TRBV30
D: .
J: TRBJ2-1
CDR3: CAWTDGRSQFF
DNA: TGTGCCTGGACAGACGGAAGATCGCAGTTCTTC

size: .
V: TRBV4-3
D: .
J: TRBJ2-1
CDR3: CASSQGAGNMHNEQFF
DNA: TGCGCCAGCAGCCAAGGTGCCGGTAATATGCACAATGAGCAGTTCTTC

size: once
V: TRBV27
D: .
J: TRBJ2-7
CDR3: CASSFGSGSKYEQYF
DNA: TGTGCCAGCAGTTTTGGTTCAGGCAGTAAATACGAGCAGTACTTC

size: .
V: TRBV28
D: TRBD1
J: TRBJ1-2
CDR3: CASSTHRGRSSYGYTF
DNA: TGTGCCAGCAGCACTCACAGGGGACGTTCGTCCTATGGCTACACCTTC

size: .
V: TRBV15
D: TRBD2
J: TRBJ2-1
CDR3: CATSIAGTSVYNEQFF
DNA: TGTGCCACCAGCATAGCCGGGACTAGCGTTTACAATGAGCAGTTCTTC

size: .
V: TRBV11-3
D: TRBD1
J: TRBJ2-1
CDR3: CASSLGGADRAFKDEQFF
DNA: TGTGCCAGCAGCTTAGGGGGCGCGGACAGGGCGTTTAAAGATGAGCAGTTCTTC

size: .
V: TRBV19
D: TRBD1
J: TRBJ2-2
CDR3: CASSIEGTGVSRAGELFF
DNA: TGTGCCAGTAGTATTGAAGGGACAGGGGTCTCCCGGGCCGGGGAGCTGTTTTTT

size: .
V: TRBV5-4
D: TRBD2
J: TRBJ2-1
CDR3: CASSPSGGNEQFF
DNA: TGTGCCAGCAGCCCGAGCGGGGGGAATGAGCAGTTCTTC

size: .
V: TRBV7-2
D: TRBD1
J: TRBJ1-1
CDR3: CASSPDRGAEAFF
DNA: TGTGCCAGCAGCCCGGACAGGGGCGCTGAAGCTTTCTTT

size: few
V: TRBV18
D: .
J: TRBJ1-6
CDR3: CASSPLPVVESPLHF
DNA: TGTGCCAGCTCACCGCTCCCCGTGGTTGAATCACCCCTCCACTTT

size: .
V: TRBV19
D: TRBD2
J: TRBJ2-7
CDR3: CASSSGTSVSYEQYF
DNA: TGTGCCAGTAGTAGCGGGACTAGCGTCTCCTACGAGCAGTACTTC

size: .
V: TRBV19
D: .
J: TRBJ1-2
CDR3: CASSIGHEANYGYTF
DNA: TGTGCCAGTAGTATTGGGCACGAAGCTAACTATGGCTACACCTTC

size: .
V: TRBV28
D: .
J: TRBJ2-3
CDR3: CASGGSTDTQYF
DNA: TGTGCCAGCGGGGGTTCCACAGATACGCAGTATTTT

size: .
V: TRBV6-6
D: TRBD1
J: TRBJ1-2
CDR3: CASREAGQEGYGYTF
DNA: TGTGCCAGCAGGGAGGCGGGACAGGAAGGGTATGGCTACACCTTC

size: few
V: TRBV2
D: .
J: TRBJ1-5
CDR3: CASSELSSNQPQHF
DNA: TGTGCCAGCAGTGAACTGAGTAGCAATCAGCCCCAGCATTTT

size: once
V: TRBV5-1
D: .
J: TRBJ1-4
CDR3: CASSLDVPTGKLFF
DNA: TGCGCCAGCAGCTTGGATGTCCCTACAGGAAAACTGTTTTTT